This paragraph covers one T cell receptor (beta chain) sequence. These data belong to a study of blood T cell repertoires in COVID-19. Data came from immunoSEQ multiplex PCR; TCRdb stores just in-frame clones and leaves some out. The sample has about 200,000 clones, roughly 88% seen once; the top ten hold about a sixth. This CDR3 comprises 17 residues. Germline V lookup: CDR1 SGHTA, CDR2 FQGTGA. V lost 5 bases to trimming and J lost 0 bases, with 14 bases between them. The sequence was obtained from a man aged 45-65 years with COVID-19, enrolled during active disease. The chain recombines TRBV7-3 with TRBJ2-6, with D unresolved. The material sequenced was peripheral blood. Here the CDR3 DNA reads TGTGCCAGCAGCCCCCGCGGAGAACCCTCTGGGGCCAACGTCCTGACTTTC. It is translated as CASSPRGEPSGANVLTF.